The 30 T cell receptor beta chains below were found in one sample sequenced in a study of T cell clonality in common variable immunodeficiency. Profiled with immunoSEQ multiplex PCR; TCRdb holds only in-frame clones, not every one. The sample has 35,000 to 50,000 clones, none seen only once. Sequenced material: peripheral blood mononuclear cells. Every receptor here comes from a person aged 18 to 75 in good health.

This clone was observed at least ten times. The DNA ends 3 residues before the CDR3 does, and the rest of the CDR3 is filled in from the germline J gene. The chain links TRBV6-1 to TRBJ2-1; 11 positions agree with TRBD2. V trimming: 2 bases; J trimming: 2 bases; junction bases outside the gene matches: 2. Per germline, CDR1 MNHNS and CDR2 SASEGT. The CDR3 contains 16 residues. The sequenced part of the CDR3 DNA is TGTGCCAGCAGTGAATTAGCGGGAGGGCCCTACAATGAG. Protein product: CASSELAGGPYNE. The full-length CDR3 reads as CASSELAGGPYNEQFF.

This clone came up a few times. The read falls 3 residues short of the CDR3 end, and the missing part is taken from the germline J gene. The V gene is TRBV30, the J gene TRBJ1-2, with a weak D call TRBD1 (6 bases). CDR1 and CDR2 (germline): GTSNPN, SVGIG (reference sequence). This CDR3 region has 14 residues. The CDR3 DNA, read in part, is TGTGCCTGGAGTCCAGGGGCGTTCTACAATGAC. Translating it yields CAWSPGAFYND. Given in full, the CDR3 is CAWSPGAFYNDYTF.

Many counts were recorded for this clone. The CDR3 end falls 3 residues outside the read, so it is completed with the germline J gene. The chain combines TRBV7-2 with TRBJ1-1, with D possibly matching TRBD1 (6 bases). CDR3 length equals 14 residues. The germline CDR1 and CDR2 sequences are SGHTA and FQGNSA. The V gene lost 5 bases and the J gene lost 7 bases, with 17 bases spanning the gap. This CDR3 is CASSLQGTILEAFF. The CDR3 bases that were read are TGTGCCAGCAGCCTACAGGGAACAATTCTTGAA.

This clone occurred many times. CDR3 loop: CASRSPGQLNTGELFF. The DNA read from the CDR3 is TGTGCCAGCAGATCGCCGGGACAGCTGAACACCGGGGAG. The genes are TRBV12-3 or TRBV12-4 and TRBJ2-2; 7 nucleotides agree with TRBD1. The read stops 3 residues short of the end of the CDR3; the missing end is completed from the germline J gene. The V segment lost 6 bases and the J segment 1 base; nucleotides outside the gene matches: 8. The CDR3 contains 16 residues.

This clone was seen ten or more times. The read comes to an end 3 residues before the CDR3 does, leaving the germline J gene to fill in the end. The genes are TRBV10-3 and TRBJ1-1; possibly TRBD1 for D (5 bases). Germline values: CDR1 ENHRY, CDR2 SYGVKD. The CDR3 is made up of 16 amino acids. V lost 3 bases and J lost 0, with 14 bases in between. The CDR3 is CAISDWGESMNTEAFF. The sequenced CDR3 bases are TGTGCCATCAGTGACTGGGGGGAGTCAATGAACACTGAA.

This clone has ten or more counts. The read is 3 residues too short to cover the CDR3 end, so that end is filled in from the germline J gene. The genes are TRBV7-9 and TRBJ1-4; weak D call: TRBD1 (5 bases). CDR1 is SEHNR and CDR2 is FQNEAQ in the germline V gene (reference sequence). Between the trimmed V and J ends, which lost 5 bases and 7 bases, there was a span of 11 bases. The CDR3 has 13 residues. CDR3 amino acids: CASSPGGGEKLFF. The sequenced part of the CDR3 DNA is TGTGCCAGCAGCCCGGGGGGGGGTGAAAAA.

This clone has ten or more counts. Read sequence stops 3 residues before the CDR3 end, and the germline J gene provides the missing end. V is TRBV10-3 and J is TRBJ1-2; no clear D. CDR3 length: 14 residues. Germline V gene sequence: CDR1 ENHRY, CDR2 SYGVKD. V was clipped by 6 bases and J by 4 bases, with 15 bases between them. CDR3 region: CAIRSGGGIYGYTF. The DNA read from the CDR3 is TGTGCCATCAGGTCAGGTGGCGGGATCTATGGC.

This clone was observed at least ten times. Incomplete CDR3 DNA: TGTGCCAGCAGCCCACGGTGGGCTAGCGGGATTCGACGGGAG. It yields the protein CASSPRWASGIRRE. The whole CDR3 reads CASSPRWASGIRRELFF. The chain combines TRBV6-2 or TRBV6-3 with TRBJ2-2; 9 bases fit TRBD2. Read data end 3 residues before the CDR3 end; the end is taken from the germline J gene. Looked up from germline, CDR1 is MNHEY and CDR2 is SVGEGT. CDR3 length equals 17 residues. J lost 9 bases, V lost 6 bases, and 17 bases had no gene match.

This clone was seen ten or more times. The missing CDR3 end, 3 residues past where the read stops, is filled in from the germline J gene. This rearrangement joins TRBV24-1 to TRBJ2-1; TRBD1 agrees at 7 bases. The CDR3 sequence is 15 residues long. Germline V gene data show CDR1 as KGHDR and CDR2 as SFDVKD. With V trimmed by 3 bases and J by 5 bases, 6 bases remained unmatched. This CDR3 reads CATSDIKTGNNEQFF. The CDR3 bases that were read are TGTGCCACCAGTGATATAAAGACAGGGAACAATGAG.

At least ten counts were recorded for this clone. CDR3 residues: CSASVPGLVANEQFF. CDR3 bases read: TGCAGTGCCTCTGTACCGGGACTAGTCGCCAATGAG. J is TRBJ2-1 and V is TRBV20-1, with TRBD2 matching over 8 bases. The CDR3 is cut off 3 residues early in the read; its end comes from the germline J gene. This CDR3 spans 15 amino acids. Germline V gives CDR1 DFQATT, CDR2 SNEGSKA (reference sequence). With V trimmed by 6 bases and J by 6 bases, 13 bases remained unmatched.

This clone was counted at least ten times. The CDR3 goes on 3 residues after the read ends, and that part is filled in from the germline J gene. V gene TRBV24-1 combines with J gene TRBJ2-2; 7 bases align to TRBD1. The CDR3 is made up of 15 amino acids. V lost 3 bases to trimming and J lost 3 bases; unmatched junction nucleotides: 3. Germline V gene lookup returns CDR1 KGHDR and CDR2 SFDVKD. CDR3 sequence: CATSDKGQDTGELFF. The sequenced part of the CDR3 DNA is TGTGCCACCAGTGATAAAGGACAGGACACCGGGGAG.

This clone was detected many times. From the germline J gene comes the end of the CDR3, since the read stops 3 residues before it. The J gene is TRBJ2-1, the V gene TRBV12-5; the D gene is possibly TRBD1 (6 bases). Germline V gene data show CDR1 as LGHNT and CDR2 as FRNRAP. The CDR3 runs 21 residues. V lost 0 bases and J lost 0, with 24 bases in between. The CDR3 DNA, read in part, is TGTGCTAGTGGTTTGGTACTGGGCAGGGGATTAGAACCCAGCTCCTACAATGAG. Protein sequence: CASGLVLGRGLEPSSYNE. The entire CDR3 reads CASGLVLGRGLEPSSYNEQFF. Filled out from reference TRBV12-5 and TRBJ2-1, the complete variable domain reads DARVTQTPRHKVTEMGQEVTMRCQPILGHNTVFWYRQTMMQGLELLAYFRNRAPLDDSGMPKDRFSAEMPDATLATLKIQPSEPRDSAVYFCASGLVLGRGLEPSSYNEQFFGPGTRLTVL.

This clone was recorded at least ten times. The CDR3 end falls 3 residues outside the read, so it is completed with the germline J gene. The chain is built from TRBV19 and TRBJ1-2; TRBD1 agrees at 9 bases. In germline, CDR1 is LNHDA, CDR2 SQIVND (reference sequence). V shed 9 bases and J 6 bases; nucleotides not matched to a gene: 11. The CDR3 runs 14 residues. CDR3 DNA (partial): TGTGCCAGCAGCTTAAACAGGGGGCTGGATGGC. It translates to CASSLNRGLDG. The whole CDR3 reads CASSLNRGLDGYTF.

Many counts were recorded for this clone. The read stops 3 residues short of the end of the CDR3; the missing end is completed from the germline J gene. The rearrangement links TRBV29-1 to TRBJ1-5; TRBD1 aligns across 8 bases. CDR3 length equals 16 residues. The V and J ends lost 4 bases and 1 base, in that order; junction bases with no gene match: 9. The germline gives CDR1 SQVTM, CDR2 ANQGSEA. The CDR3 loop reads CSVASGAGGSNQPQHF. The covered CDR3 bases are TGCAGCGTTGCCTCCGGGGCAGGGGGCAGCAATCAGCCC.

This clone was found many times. The read falls 3 residues short of the CDR3 end, and the missing part is taken from the germline J gene. The rearrangement links TRBV29-1 to TRBJ1-1, with no clear D. CDR3 size: 11 residues. Trimming cost V 7 bases and J 1 base, with 7 bases left between them. The germline CDR1 and CDR2 sequences are SQVTM and ANQGSEA. CDR3 in amino acids: CSDHRNTEAFF. CDR3 bases read: TGCAGCGACCACAGGAACACTGAA.

This clone was seen many times. The missing CDR3 end, 3 residues past where the read stops, is filled in from the germline J gene. V is TRBV20-1 and J is TRBJ2-5; 14 bases match TRBD2. This CDR3 comprises 17 residues. The germline V gene has CDR1 DFQATT and CDR2 SNEGSKA (reference sequence). V lost 4 bases, J lost 1 base, and 8 bases stayed unmatched. The chain's CDR3 is CSAKAGLAGGLQETQYF. The sequenced CDR3 bases are TGCAGTGCTAAAGCCGGACTAGCGGGGGGACTCCAAGAGACC.

This clone was observed a few times. The CDR3 end lies 3 residues beyond the end of the read and is filled in from the germline J gene. This chain uses TRBV10-2 with TRBJ1-1; D not resolved. V lost 0 bases and J lost 1, with 6 bases in between. Germline CDR1 and CDR2: WSHSY and SAAADI. The CDR3 consists of 14 residues. The CDR3 is CASSESKGNTEAFF. The sequenced part of the CDR3 DNA is TGCGCCAGCAGTGAGTCGAAAGGGAACACTGAA.

This clone was counted at least ten times. The read stops 3 residues short of the end of the CDR3; the missing end is completed from the germline J gene. J is TRBJ2-3 and V is TRBV12-3 or TRBV12-4; D remains ambiguous. This CDR3 comprises 14 residues. Trimming stripped 5 bases from V and 0 bases from J, with 9 bases between. CDR3 DNA, as far as it was read: TGTGCCAGCAGTCGACGACTGAGCACAGATACG. It yields the protein CASSRRLSTDT. The CDR3, in full, reads CASSRRLSTDTQYF.

This clone has at least ten counts. The read terminates 3 residues ahead of where the CDR3 ends, so the germline J gene completes it. The chain is built from TRBV2 and TRBJ2-5; TRBD2 matches at 14 bases. Germline CDR1 and CDR2: SNHLY and FYNNEI. This CDR3 has 16 residues. The ends lost 5 bases at V and 5 bases at J; junction bases unmatched: 7. CDR3 region: CASSLTSGGAGETQYF. The CDR3 bases that were read are TGTGCCAGCAGTTTGACTAGCGGGGGGGCCGGGGAGACC.

This clone was picked up a small number of times. Sequence at one end of the junction differs from germline and may be a read error. The CDR3 end falls 3 residues outside the read, so it is completed with the germline J gene. The chain has TRBV7-2 and TRBJ2-7; D is possibly TRBD2 (5 bases). Germline CDR1 is SGHTA and CDR2 is FQGNSA. This CDR3 contains 15 residues. The DNA read from the CDR3 is TGTGTCAGCAGCTTAGGCCTGGCGGGTTCCTACGAG. Translated, it gives CVSSLGLAGSYE. The entire CDR3 reads CVSSLGLAGSYEQYF.

This clone was seen repeatedly, ten times or more. The read finishes 3 residues shy of the CDR3 end, and the germline J gene is used to complete it. This chain links TRBV27 with TRBJ2-7; 10 bases are shared with TRBD1. The CDR3 totals 14 residues. V lost 4 bases and J lost 6; bases outside the gene matches: 6. Germline V CDR1 and CDR2: MNHEY, SMNVEV (reference sequence). Incomplete CDR3 DNA: TGTGCCAGCAGTTGGCGGACAGGGGGGCGCGAG. This encodes CASSWRTGGRE. The complete CDR3 protein is CASSWRTGGREQYF.

There are many counts of this clone. The read finishes 3 residues shy of the CDR3 end, and the germline J gene is used to complete it. Other nucleotide sequences in the sample specify the same CDR3. The chain employs TRBV6-1 and TRBJ2-1; 11 bases line up with TRBD1. The ends lost 0 bases at V and 7 bases at J; junction bases unmatched: 5. The CDR3 covers 16 residues. Germline CDR1 and CDR2: MNHNS and SASEGT. The CDR3 DNA, read in part, is TGTGCCAGCAGTGAAGCGCCGGGACAGGGGGGGAATGAG. The encoded protein is CASSEAPGQGGNE. The full CDR3 protein reads CASSEAPGQGGNEQFF.

At least ten counts were recorded for this clone. With the read ending 3 residues before the CDR3 end, the germline J gene is used to fill in that end. The chain joins TRBV5-8 to TRBJ1-6; D not resolved. The CDR3 has 12 residues. Germline-derived CDR1 and CDR2 are SGHTS and YDEGEE. V gave up 2 bases and J gave up 7 bases, with 4 bases separating them. CDR3 region: CASSFPNSPLHF. The sequenced part of the CDR3 DNA is TGTGCCAGCAGCTTCCCAAATTCACCC.

The table lists this clone with many counts. The read falls 3 residues short of the CDR3 end, and the missing part is taken from the germline J gene. The chain employs TRBV7-8 and TRBJ1-3; D gene uncertain. The germline V gene has CDR1 SGHVS and CDR2 FQNEAQ. Between the trimmed V and J ends, which lost 2 bases and 4 bases, there was a span of 6 bases. The CDR3 spans 13 residues. CDR3 loop: CASSLRGGNTIYF. CDR3 DNA (partial): TGTGCCAGCAGCTTACGCGGCGGAAACACC.

This clone showed up many times. The read terminates 3 residues ahead of where the CDR3 ends, so the germline J gene completes it. The chain uses TRBV2 and TRBJ1-5; 7 bases line up with TRBD1. The CDR3 has 16 amino acids. Germline V lookup: CDR1 SNHLY, CDR2 FYNNEI. J was trimmed by 9 bases and V by 5 bases; bases with no gene match: 16. The chain's CDR3 is CASSPPLTGTMGPQHF. The part of the CDR3 DNA that was read is TGTGCCAGCAGTCCTCCCCTGACAGGGACAATGGGGCCC. Complete variable domain (other parts from reference TRBV2 and TRBJ1-5): EPEVTQTPSHQVTQMGQEVILRCVPISNHLYFYWYRQILGQKVEFLVSFYNNEISEKSEIFDDQFSVERPDGSNFTLKIRSTKLEDSAMYFCASSPPLTGTMGPQHFGDGTRLSIL.

Many counts were recorded for this clone. Read sequence stops 3 residues before the CDR3 end, and the germline J gene provides the missing end. The gene calls are TRBV6-2 or TRBV6-3 and TRBJ1-2; TRBD1 might be the D (6 bases). This CDR3 has 14 residues. Germline-derived CDR1 and CDR2 are MNHEY and SVGEGT. The ends were cut back, 2 bases at V and 3 bases at J, with 10 bases in the middle. The CDR3 bases that were read are TGTGCCAGCAGTTACGGACAGCCCTACTATGGC. Translation gives CASSYGQPYYG. From start to end, the CDR3 is CASSYGQPYYGYTF.

This clone was recorded at least ten times. The DNA ends 3 residues before the CDR3 does, and the rest of the CDR3 is filled in from the germline J gene. The chain carries TRBV5-1 and TRBJ2-2, with D tentatively TRBD2 (6 bases). CDR3 length: 17 amino acids. Looked up from germline, CDR1 is SGHRS and CDR2 is YFSETQ. V lost 1 base, J lost 7 bases, and 20 bases lay in between. The CDR3 DNA, read in part, is TGCGCCAGCAGCTTGTCGTCCCGGGGCGGGGTCGACGGGGAG. Translation gives CASSLSSRGGVDGE. The whole CDR3 region reads CASSLSSRGGVDGELFF.

A remark on this clone: With the read ending 3 residues before the CDR3 end, the germline J gene is used to fill in that end. This rearrangement joins TRBV19 to TRBJ1-2; D gene ambiguous. Germline assignment: CDR1 LNHDA and CDR2 SQIVND (reference sequence). The CDR3 consists of 14 residues. The CDR3 protein is CASSISGIYNDYTF. CDR3 DNA (partial): TGTGCCAGTAGTATTAGCGGGATTTACAATGAC.

The table lists this clone with many counts. The read ends 3 residues shy of where the CDR3 ends; the end is completed using the germline J gene. This chain links TRBV28 with TRBJ2-7, with 8 nucleotides matching TRBD1. The trim removed 2 bases at V and 3 bases at J, leaving 3 bases unmatched. CDR3 length equals 14 residues. Germline loops: CDR1 MDHEN, CDR2 SYDVKM. Incomplete CDR3 DNA: TGTGCCAGCAGTTTAGGACAGGGTATCTACGAG. This translates into CASSLGQGIYE. The entire CDR3 is CASSLGQGIYEQYF.

This clone came up many times. The read ends 3 residues before the CDR3 terminus; that terminus is restored from the germline J gene. The gene calls are TRBV6-4 and TRBJ1-6; D is perhaps TRBD1 (5 bases). The CDR3 is made up of 14 amino acids. V dropped 0 bases and J dropped 5 bases, with 5 bases sitting between them. Per germline, CDR1 MRHNA and CDR2 SNTAGT. CDR3 protein: CASSDSGDNSPLHF. The DNA read from the CDR3 is TGTGCCAGCAGTGACTCAGGGGATAATTCACCC.